The following is a TCR beta chain sequence with its context. No antigen is known for it. The table came from immunoSEQ multiplex PCR; TCRdb's copy has only in-frame clones and leaves some out. The sample shows roughly 8,000 clones, 91% of them seen only once. This record comes from a study of STAT3 mutations in large granular lymphocyte leukemia. Study-wide points: Every T-LGLL patient had at least one immunodominant TCRbeta clonotype.

This CDR3 spans 17 amino acids. The germline V gene encodes CDR1 SGHVS and CDR2 FQNEAQ. Trimming took 5 bases from V and 4 from J; bases not matched to a gene: 10. The chain combines TRBV7-8 with TRBJ2-7, with 14 bases matching TRBD2. This TCR derives from a man aged 45-65 years with T-cell large granular lymphocyte leukemia. Some clones in this sample may be carry-over from other donors' samples. Specimen: peripheral blood mononuclear cells. In nucleotides, the CDR3 is TGTGCCAGCAGCCTACTAGGGACTAGCGGGAGTTTTTACGAGCAGTACTTC. Translating gives CASSLLGTSGSFYEQYF.